These 32 T cell receptor beta chains share one sample of origin, sequenced in a study of T cell repertoires in cytomegalovirus infection. TCRdb passed the reads through MiXCR, listing each CDR3 protein once. The sample lists 150,000 to 200,000 distinct CDR3 sequences, approximately 19% occurring once. Sample: PBMCs. These receptors were taken from a human donor in good health (CMV status not recorded). Some clones in this sample may be carry-over from other donors' samples.

This clonotype was counted ten times or more. The rearrangement joins TRBV12-3 or TRBV12-4 to TRBJ2-2, with TRBD2 identical over 16 bases. The CDR3 consists of 18 residues. V gave up 6 bases and J gave up 4 bases; unmatched junction bases: 8. This chain's CDR3 is CASSLGLAGGRGTGELFF. For the CDR3, the DNA is TGTGCCAGCAGCCTGGGACTAGCGGGAGGGCGGGGCACCGGGGAGCTGTTTTTT.

There are a few counts of this clonotype. The rearrangement uses TRBV6-4 and TRBJ2-1; 8 bases are a match to TRBD1. The trim removed 6 bases at V and 10 bases at J, leaving 14 bases unmatched. The CDR3 runs to 15 residues. Germline CDR1 is MRHNA and CDR2 is SNTAGT. The CDR3 region has the DNA TGTGCCAGCAGGAGGACAGGGCAGGACTTAGGCGAGCAGTTCTTC. It specifies CASRRTGQDLGEQFF.

This clonotype was picked up a small number of times. This chain connects TRBV6-2 or TRBV6-3 to TRBJ1-2; tentative D call: TRBD1 (5 bases). V dropped 2 bases and J dropped 4 bases, with 11 bases sitting between them. Looked up from germline, CDR1 is MNHEY and CDR2 is SVGEGT. This CDR3 has 14 residues. In nucleotides, the CDR3 is TGTGCCAGCAGTTACGACGGGACGGGCTATGGCTACACCTTC. This gives the protein CASSYDGTGYGYTF.

This clonotype was seen only a few times. This sequence joins TRBV7-9 and TRBJ2-2, with D perhaps being TRBD1 or TRBD2 (5 bases each). The germline V and J ends were trimmed by 5 bases and 1 base, with 17 bases remaining between them. Per the germline V gene, CDR1 is SEHNR and CDR2 is FQNEAQ (reference sequence). The CDR3 extends over 17 amino acids. CDR3 residues: CASSPRGSILNTGELFF. CDR3 nucleotides: TGTGCCAGCAGCCCCCGGGGCAGCATCCTGAACACCGGGGAGCTGTTTTTT.

The V and J genes are TRBV7-2 and TRBJ2-2; D ambiguous. Deletions cut 1 base from V and 5 bases from J, with 11 bases between. Per the germline V gene, CDR1 is SGHTA and CDR2 is FQGNSA. The CDR3 extends over 15 amino acids. The CDR3 nucleotides read TGTGCCAGCAGCTTAGTGATGGGCGAAACCGGGGAGCTGTTTTTT. Translated: CASSLVMGETGELFF. The whole variable domain, remainder taken from reference TRBV7-2 and TRBJ2-2, is GAGVSQSPSNKVTEKGKDVELRCDPISGHTALYWYRQSLGQGLEFLIYFQGNSAPDKSGLPSDRFSAERTGGSVSTLTIQRTQQEDSAVYLCASSLVMGETGELFFGEGSRLTVL.

The chain couples TRBV25-1 to TRBJ2-1, with 7 positions matching TRBD1. The CDR3 has 13 residues. Germline V gives CDR1 MGHDK, CDR2 SYGVNS. V trimming: 4 bases; J trimming: 8 bases; junction bases outside the gene matches: 5. The chain's CDR3 is CASSVQGLDEQFF. The CDR3 nucleotides are TGTGCCAGCAGTGTACAGGGGTTGGATGAGCAGTTCTTC.

This rearrangement joins TRBV6-1 to TRBJ2-7; D perhaps matches TRBD2 (6 bases). The CDR3 is made up of 15 amino acids. Germline-derived CDR1 and CDR2 are MNHNS and SASEGT. The V end lost 7 bases, the J end lost 6 bases, and 22 bases lay between the germline ends. DNA for the CDR3: TGTGCCAGCACCGGGAGACGACGGGACGGTAGCGAGCAGTACTTC. This sequence encodes CASTGRRRDGSEQYF.

The V gene is TRBV5-1, the J gene TRBJ2-2, with 8 bases lining up with TRBD1. Per the germline V gene, CDR1 is SGHRS and CDR2 is YFSETQ. There are 16 residues in the CDR3. J was trimmed by 11 bases and V by 5 bases; bases with no gene match: 17. CDR3 DNA sequence: TGCGCCAGCAGAGACCCGACAGGGGCCCCGATGGGAGAGCTGTTTTTT. Translation: CASRDPTGAPMGELFF.

This clonotype was found a few times. The gene calls are TRBV6-6 and TRBJ2-5; no firm D call. V lost 1 base, J lost 0 bases, and 9 bases lay in between. Germline values: CDR1 MNHNY, CDR2 SVGAGI (reference sequence). There are 15 residues in the CDR3. The DNA for the CDR3 is TGTGCCAGCAGTTACTTGGACCGGTACCAAGAGACCCAGTACTTC. Amino acid sequence: CASSYLDRYQETQYF.

This clonotype was picked up a small number of times. J is TRBJ1-2 and V is TRBV10-3; D gene uncertain. Trimming cost V 2 bases and J 4 bases, with 5 bases left between them. The CDR3 is 12 residues long. Germline V gene data show CDR1 as ENHRY and CDR2 as SYGVKD. Here the CDR3 DNA reads TGTGCCATCAGTGAGACTATCTATGGCTACACCTTC. Translated: CAISETIYGYTF.

This clonotype was detected ten times or more. V gene TRBV19 combines with J gene TRBJ2-1; no reliable D call. The CDR3 covers 11 residues. The germline gives CDR1 LNHDA, CDR2 SQIVND (reference sequence). V gave up 5 bases and J gave up 7 bases, with 6 bases separating them. This chain's CDR3 is CASSVLNEQFF. CDR3 nucleotide sequence: TGTGCCAGTAGTGTCCTAAATGAGCAGTTCTTC. Full variable domain (remainder filled in from reference TRBV19 and TRBJ2-1): DGGITQSPKYLFRKEGQNVTLSCEQNLNHDAMYWYRQDPGQGLRLIYYSQIVNDFQKGDIAEGYSVSREKKESFPLTVTSAQKNPTAFYLCASSVLNEQFFGPGTRLTVL.

The chain recombines TRBV5-1 with TRBJ1-2, with no clear D. Trimming left V 4 bases short and J 7 bases short, with 17 bases between. Looked up from germline, CDR1 is SGHRS and CDR2 is YFSETQ. The CDR3 has 14 residues. Here the CDR3 reads CASSPEDGRLGYTF. The CDR3 region has the DNA TGCGCCAGCAGCCCGGAAGACGGTCGTCTTGGCTACACCTTC.

This clonotype was picked up a small number of times. The genes are TRBV29-1 and TRBJ2-7; 7 bases align to TRBD1. The CDR3 length is 15 residues. The V and J ends lost 3 bases and 0 bases, in that order; junction bases with no gene match: 8. The germline V gene encodes CDR1 SQVTM and CDR2 ANQGSEA. The CDR3 region is CSVDGYRGSSYEQYF. CDR3 sequence (DNA): TGCAGCGTTGATGGCTACAGGGGAAGCTCCTACGAGCAGTACTTC.

This clonotype has just a few counts. V gene TRBV20-1 combines with J gene TRBJ2-1; D is unresolved. In germline, CDR1 is DFQATT, CDR2 SNEGSKA (reference sequence). The CDR3 is 11 amino acids. Trimming stripped 3 bases from V and 5 bases from J, with 5 bases between. CDR3 nucleotide sequence: TGCAGTGCTAGTCTGAACAATGAGCAGTTCTTC. Encoded protein: CSASLNNEQFF.

This clonotype was seen repeatedly, ten times or more. The chain links TRBV7-8 to TRBJ2-1, with 9 bases aligning to TRBD1. The CDR3 extends over 15 amino acids. V dropped 2 bases and J dropped 5; count of bases not matched to a gene: 4. The V gene's germline CDR1 is SGHVS and CDR2 FQNEAQ. DNA of the CDR3: TGTGCCAGCAGCTTACGGGACAGGGTCCACAATGAGCAGTTCTTC. The encoded protein is CASSLRDRVHNEQFF.

This clonotype was recorded a few times. A read error may produce the germline difference seen at one junction end. This chain uses TRBV7-6 with TRBJ2-7; TRBD1 matches 9 bases. Per germline, CDR1 SGHVS and CDR2 FNYEAQ. CDR3 length equals 14 residues. As DNA, the CDR3 is TGTGCCAGCAGCCTATCACATCTCCGGGACAGGGATGTGTTC. Encoded protein: CASSLSHLRDRDVF. The full variable domain, its missing parts supplied by reference TRBV7-6 and TRBJ2-7, is GAGVSQSPRYKVTKRGQDVALRCDPISGHVSLYWYRQALGQGPEFLTYFNYEAQQDKSGLPNDRFSAERPEGSISTLTIQRTEQRDSAMYRCASSLSHLRDRDVFGPGTRLTVT.

This clonotype is labeled medium-sized. The genes are TRBV7-2 and TRBJ2-7; D possibly corresponds to TRBD2 (5 bases). From germline, CDR1 is SGHTA and CDR2 FQGNSA. This CDR3 region has 13 residues. The ends were cut back, 5 bases at V and 7 bases at J, with 15 bases in the middle. The DNA for the CDR3 is TGTGCCAGCAGCCATCCTGGCACGGGGGAGCAGTACTTC. Protein: CASSHPGTGEQYF.

This chain joins TRBV7-3 and TRBJ2-1, with 9 nucleotides matching TRBD1. The CDR3 contains 19 residues. V trimming: 5 bases; J trimming: 9 bases; junction bases outside the gene matches: 23. CDR1 and CDR2 (germline): SGHTA, FQGTGA. The chain's CDR3 is CASSPQGAGRGQGYGEQFF. The CDR3 DNA sequence: TGTGCCAGCAGCCCTCAAGGAGCGGGGCGGGGACAGGGATATGGTGAGCAGTTCTTC.

This clonotype has a count of ten or more. V is TRBV5-1 and J is TRBJ2-7, with D unresolved. Germline loops: CDR1 SGHRS, CDR2 YFSETQ. The CDR3 is 11 residues long. Trimming stripped 4 bases from V and 6 bases from J, with 8 bases between. CDR3 in DNA: TGCGCCAGCAGCGGAGATTCCGAGCAGTACTTC. Its protein product is CASSGDSEQYF.

This clonotype was counted ten times or more. The V call is TRBV12-3 or TRBV12-4, the J call TRBJ2-2; the D call may be TRBD1 or TRBD2 (6 bases each). This CDR3 comprises 16 residues. V dropped 6 bases and J dropped 6 bases, with 20 bases sitting between them. The CDR3: CASSPRGLAPPGELFF. As DNA, the CDR3 is TGTGCCAGCAGCCCCCGGGGGCTAGCCCCCCCCGGGGAGCTGTTTTTT.

Ten or more counts support this clonotype. The rearrangement uses TRBV6-2 or TRBV6-3 and TRBJ2-1; D gene unclear. Trimming pared 6 bases from V and 5 bases from J, leaving 5 bases between. From germline, CDR1 is MNHEY and CDR2 SVGEGT. This CDR3 has 11 residues. CDR3: CASSVDNEQFF. The CDR3 nucleotides read TGTGCCAGCAGCGTAGACAATGAGCAGTTCTTC.

This clonotype is medium-sized in the sample. J is TRBJ2-7 and V is TRBV7-9, with 7 bases lining up with TRBD2. With V trimmed by 1 base and J by 7 bases, 4 bases remained unmatched. Germline CDR1 SEHNR, CDR2 FQNEAQ (reference sequence). CDR3 size: 13 residues. CDR3 protein: CASSLGGAGEQYF. DNA of the CDR3: TGTGCCAGCAGCTTAGGGGGAGCGGGAGAGCAGTACTTC.

The V and J genes are TRBV12-5 and TRBJ2-7; D is tentatively TRBD1 or TRBD2 (5 bases each). The CDR3 is 16 residues long. Germline assignment: CDR1 LGHNT and CDR2 FRNRAP. Trimming stripped 0 bases from V and 2 bases from J, with 14 bases between. The CDR3 region has the DNA TGTGCTAGTGGTTTGGTACAGGAGACGGGGACCTACGAGCAGTACTTC. Protein sequence: CASGLVQETGTYEQYF.

The DNA for the CDR3 is TGTGCCAGCAGCTCAATGACAGTCCTGGGGACCCAGTACTTC. It specifies CASSSMTVLGTQYF. The rearrangement joins TRBV7-9 to TRBJ2-5, with a weak D call TRBD1 (5 bases). Germline V lookup: CDR1 SEHNR, CDR2 FQNEAQ (reference sequence). The V end was cut by 4 bases, the J end by 7 bases, with 16 bases between. CDR3 length: 14 amino acids.

Many counts were recorded for this clonotype. The chain combines TRBV7-2 with TRBJ2-2; D gene unclear. The CDR3 extends over 14 amino acids. In germline, CDR1 is SGHTA, CDR2 FQGNSA. Trimming left V 1 base short and J 6 bases short, with 9 bases between. CDR3 sequence reads: CASSLDPWAGELFF. For the CDR3, the DNA is TGTGCCAGCAGCTTAGACCCTTGGGCCGGGGAGCTGTTTTTT.

This clonotype was counted ten times or more. This chain connects TRBV5-1 to TRBJ1-2; no reliable D call. Germline V gives CDR1 SGHRS, CDR2 YFSETQ. Trimming left V 4 bases short and J 4 bases short, with 8 bases between. CDR3 length: 12 residues. CDR3 DNA: TGCGCCAGCAGCGAAGCCGGCTATGGCTACACCTTC. Translation: CASSEAGYGYTF.

The J gene is TRBJ1-5, the V gene TRBV3-1; weak D call: TRBD1 (5 bases). CDR1 is LGHDT and CDR2 is YNNKEL in the germline V gene (reference sequence). The V gene lost 4 bases and the J gene lost 3 bases, with 10 bases spanning the gap. The CDR3 length is 14 residues. The CDR3 spells CASSPRGYNQPQHF. The CDR3 nucleotides are TGTGCCAGCAGCCCCCGGGGGTACAATCAGCCCCAGCATTTT. Drawing the rest from reference TRBV3-1 and TRBJ1-5, the complete variable domain is DTAVSQTPKYLVTQMGNDKSIKCEQNLGHDTMYWYKQDSKKFLKIMFSYNNKELIINETVPNRFSPKSPDKAHLNLHINSLELGDSAVYFCASSPRGYNQPQHFGDGTRLSIL.

The genes are TRBV7-9 and TRBJ2-7, with D unclear. Per the germline V gene, CDR1 is SEHNR and CDR2 is FQNEAQ (reference sequence). The CDR3 runs 11 residues. Trimming stripped 6 bases from V and 5 bases from J, with 8 bases between. The CDR3 DNA reads TGTGCCAGCAGTCCTCTCCACGAGCAGTACTTC. This encodes CASSPLHEQYF.

Many counts were recorded for this clonotype. This rearrangement joins TRBV7-2 to TRBJ2-2; either TRBD1 or TRBD2 may fit D (5 bases each). Germline CDR1 and CDR2: SGHTA and FQGNSA. The CDR3 is 15 residues long. V lost 6 bases, J lost 5 bases, and 16 bases lay in between. CDR3: CASSVREIGTGELFF. The CDR3 region has the DNA TGTGCCAGCAGTGTCAGGGAGATTGGGACCGGGGAGCTGTTTTTT.

The chain has TRBV14 and TRBJ2-3; D is perhaps TRBD2 (5 bases). CDR3 length: 15 amino acids. Germline-derived CDR1 and CDR2 are SGHDN and FVKESK. Trimming stripped 0 bases from V and 6 bases from J, with 13 bases between. DNA for the CDR3: TGTGCCAGCAGCCAAGACGGGCTAGCAACGGATACGCAGTATTTT. As protein: CASSQDGLATDTQYF.

Of note for this clonotype: Compared with germline, one end of the junction differs, possibly owing to a read error. The J gene is TRBJ1-5, the V gene TRBV20-1, with D tentatively TRBD1 (6 bases). From germline, CDR1 is DFQATT and CDR2 SNEGSKA (reference sequence). The CDR3 runs 12 residues. CDR3 amino acids: CSARQANQPLHF. The CDR3 nucleotides are TGCAGTGCACGACAGGCCAATCAGCCCCTGCATTTT.

This clonotype appeared a few times. This chain uses TRBV6-2 or TRBV6-3 with TRBJ1-1, with D uncertain. V shed 2 bases and J shed 8 bases, with 6 bases lying between them. Germline V gene lookup returns CDR1 MNHEY and CDR2 SVGEGT. The CDR3 runs 11 residues. CDR3 sequence: CASSYPSEAFF. The CDR3 DNA reads as TGTGCCAGCAGTTACCCCTCCGAAGCTTTCTTT.